Below, 3 T cell receptor beta chains from the same sample are listed, as sequenced in a study of regulatory and conventional T cells in RAG deficiency. Here immunoSEQ multiplex PCR was the method, and the copy in TCRdb shows in-frame clones only, minus some. This table has around 37,000 clones, 70% to 90% appearing once. This sample also appeared in a second study, on regulatory T cells. That work states: Primers: 52 TRBV forward and 13 TRBJ reverse.

Source material: CD8+ T cells sorted from blood. The receptors stem from a human donor in good health.

The chain employs TRBV4-1 and TRBJ2-1; 7 bases line up with TRBD1. Germline assignment: CDR1 MGHRA and CDR2 YSYEKL. The junction had 5 bases not matched to a gene; V was cut back by 0 bases and J by 0 bases. The CDR3 contains 17 residues. The CDR3 is CASSQERDSSSYNEQFF. CDR3 DNA: TGCGCCAGCAGCCAAGAAAGGGACAGCAGCTCCTACAATGAGCAGTTCTTC.

This chain uses TRBV4-1 with TRBJ1-2, with 9 nucleotides matching TRBD1. The V gene end was trimmed by 3 bases and the J gene end by 7 bases; junction bases not matched to a gene: 6. The CDR3 has 14 amino acids. Germline values: CDR1 MGHRA, CDR2 YSYEKL. The CDR3 is CASSHLDRGVGYTF. As DNA, the CDR3 is TGCGCCAGCAGCCATCTGGACAGGGGCGTTGGCTACACCTTC.

This chain uses TRBV7-9 with TRBJ2-5; unclear D gene. The V gene's germline CDR1 is SEHNR and CDR2 FQNEAQ (reference sequence). V was pared by 2 bases and J by 2 bases, with 6 bases between. The CDR3 length is 13 residues. The DNA of the CDR3 is TGTGCCAGCAGCTTAAGGCAGCAAGAGACCCAGTACTTC. As protein: CASSLRQQETQYF.